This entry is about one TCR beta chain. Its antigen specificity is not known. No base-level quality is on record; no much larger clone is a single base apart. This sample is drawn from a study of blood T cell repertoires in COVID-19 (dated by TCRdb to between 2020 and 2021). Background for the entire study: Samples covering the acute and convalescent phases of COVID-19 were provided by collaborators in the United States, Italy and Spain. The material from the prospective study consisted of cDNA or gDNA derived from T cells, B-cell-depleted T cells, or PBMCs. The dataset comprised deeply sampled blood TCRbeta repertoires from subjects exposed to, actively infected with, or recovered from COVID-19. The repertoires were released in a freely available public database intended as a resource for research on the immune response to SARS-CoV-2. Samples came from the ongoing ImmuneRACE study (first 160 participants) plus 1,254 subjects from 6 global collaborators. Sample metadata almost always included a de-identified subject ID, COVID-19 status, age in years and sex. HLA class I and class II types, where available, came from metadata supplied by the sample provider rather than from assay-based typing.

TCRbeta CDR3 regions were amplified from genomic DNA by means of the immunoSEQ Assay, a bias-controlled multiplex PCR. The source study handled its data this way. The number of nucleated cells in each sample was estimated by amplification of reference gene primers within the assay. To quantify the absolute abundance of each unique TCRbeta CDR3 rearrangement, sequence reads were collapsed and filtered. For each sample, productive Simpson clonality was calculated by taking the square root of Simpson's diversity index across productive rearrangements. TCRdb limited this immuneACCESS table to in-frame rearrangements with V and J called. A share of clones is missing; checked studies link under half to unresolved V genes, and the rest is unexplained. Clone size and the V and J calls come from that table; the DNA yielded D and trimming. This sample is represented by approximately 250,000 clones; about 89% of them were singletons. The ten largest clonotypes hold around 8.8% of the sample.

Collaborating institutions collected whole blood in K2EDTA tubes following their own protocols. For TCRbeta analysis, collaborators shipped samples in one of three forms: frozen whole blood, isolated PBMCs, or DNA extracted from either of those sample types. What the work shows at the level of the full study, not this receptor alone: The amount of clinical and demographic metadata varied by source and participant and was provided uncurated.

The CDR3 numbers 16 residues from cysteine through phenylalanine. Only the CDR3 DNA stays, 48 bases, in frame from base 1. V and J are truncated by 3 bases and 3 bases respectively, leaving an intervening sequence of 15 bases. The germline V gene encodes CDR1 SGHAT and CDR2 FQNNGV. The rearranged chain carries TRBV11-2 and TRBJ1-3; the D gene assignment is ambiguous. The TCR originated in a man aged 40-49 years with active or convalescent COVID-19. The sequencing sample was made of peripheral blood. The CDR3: CASSFLLRGRGNTIYF. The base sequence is TGTGCCAGCAGCTTCCTCCTTCGGGGTCGTGGAAACACCATATATTTT.